The clone carrying this T cell receptor (beta chain) was picked up a small number of times. Its antigen is not identified. The data were taken from a study of identical twins. This CDR3 is built from 14 residues. Germline lookup yields CDR1 LNHNV and CDR2 YYDKDF (reference sequence). Trimming took off 5 bases at V and 6 bases at J, with 14 bases between the two ends. cDNA carried unique molecular identifiers, and a universal primer site was added by template switching. One entry per CDR3 protein, called by TCRdb with MiXCR from the 5' RACE reads. Of approximately 600,000 distinct CDR3 sequences in the sample, roughly 9.5% were seen once. Study outcomes and limitations: Weaker excess sharing between twins was seen in beta out-of-frame sequences. Invariant cells of the MAIT and iNKT types might have partly distorted the zero-insertion analyses. Cord blood's abundant beta clonotypes had fewer insertions, unlike memory repertoires.

The same specimen was also included in a second study, on yellow fever vaccine responses in identical twins.

The sample consisted of PBMCs. This receptor was taken from a young woman in good health. The V gene is TRBV15, the J gene TRBJ2-1, with D unresolved. This chain's CDR3 is CATSGVLGINEQFF. The CDR3 bases are TGTGCCACCAGCGGAGTCCTAGGGATCAATGAGCAGTTCTTC. The full variable domain, rest sourced from reference TRBV15 and TRBJ2-1, is DAMVIQNPRYQVTQFGKPVTLSCSQTLNHNVMYWYQQKSSQAPKLLFHYYDKDFNNEADTPDNFQSRRPNTSFCFLDIRSPGLGDTAMYLCATSGVLGINEQFFGPGTRLTVL.